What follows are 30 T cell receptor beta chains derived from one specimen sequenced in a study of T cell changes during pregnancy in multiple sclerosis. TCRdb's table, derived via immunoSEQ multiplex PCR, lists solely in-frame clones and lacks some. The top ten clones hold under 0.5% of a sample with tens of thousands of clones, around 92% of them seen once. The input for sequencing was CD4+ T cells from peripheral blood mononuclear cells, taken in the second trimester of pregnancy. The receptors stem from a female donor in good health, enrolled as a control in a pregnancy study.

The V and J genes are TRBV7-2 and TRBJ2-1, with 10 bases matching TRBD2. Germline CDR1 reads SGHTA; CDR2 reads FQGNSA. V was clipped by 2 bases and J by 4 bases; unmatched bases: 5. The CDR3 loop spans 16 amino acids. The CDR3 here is CASSLTGLAVYNEQFF. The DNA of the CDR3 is TGTGCCAGCAGCTTAACCGGACTAGCGGTTTACAATGAGCAGTTCTTC.

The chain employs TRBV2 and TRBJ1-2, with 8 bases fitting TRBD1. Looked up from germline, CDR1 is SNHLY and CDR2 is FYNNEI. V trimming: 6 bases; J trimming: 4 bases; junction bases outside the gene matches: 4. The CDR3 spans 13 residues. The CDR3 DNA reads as TGTGCCAGCAGGAGACAGGGGAGCTATGGCTACACCTTC. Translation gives CASRRQGSYGYTF.

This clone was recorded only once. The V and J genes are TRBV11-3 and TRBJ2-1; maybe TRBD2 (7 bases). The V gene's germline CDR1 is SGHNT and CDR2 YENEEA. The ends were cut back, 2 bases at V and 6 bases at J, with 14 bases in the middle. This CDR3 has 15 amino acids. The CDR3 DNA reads TGTGCCAGCAGCTTAATACCCCGGGGGGCCAATGAGCAGTTCTTC. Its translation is CASSLIPRGANEQFF.

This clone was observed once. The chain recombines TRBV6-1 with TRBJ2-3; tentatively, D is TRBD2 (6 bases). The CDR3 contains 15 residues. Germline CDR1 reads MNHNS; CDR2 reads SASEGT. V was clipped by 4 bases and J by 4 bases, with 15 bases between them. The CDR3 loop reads CASSGWDSRPDTQYF. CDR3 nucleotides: TGTGCCAGCAGTGGGTGGGACTCTCGTCCAGATACGCAGTATTTT.

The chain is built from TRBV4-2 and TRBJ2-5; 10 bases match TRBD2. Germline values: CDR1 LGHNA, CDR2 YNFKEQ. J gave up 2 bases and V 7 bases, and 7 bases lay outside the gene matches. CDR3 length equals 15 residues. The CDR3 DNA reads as TGTGCCAGCACGCGGACTAGCGGATTTCAAGAGACCCAGTACTTC. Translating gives CASTRTSGFQETQYF.

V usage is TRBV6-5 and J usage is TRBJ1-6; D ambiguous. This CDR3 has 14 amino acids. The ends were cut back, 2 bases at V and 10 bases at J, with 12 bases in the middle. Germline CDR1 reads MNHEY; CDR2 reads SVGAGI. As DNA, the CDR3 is TGTGCCAGCAGTTACCAACCCGGGAGCTCACCCCTCCACTTT. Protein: CASSYQPGSSPLHF.

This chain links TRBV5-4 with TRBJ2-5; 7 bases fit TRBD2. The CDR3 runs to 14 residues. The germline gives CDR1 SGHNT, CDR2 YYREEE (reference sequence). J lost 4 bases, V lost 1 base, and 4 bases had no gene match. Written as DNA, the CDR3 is TGTGCCAGCAGCTTGTTAGCGGGTAGAGAGACCCAGTACTTC. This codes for CASSLLAGRETQYF.

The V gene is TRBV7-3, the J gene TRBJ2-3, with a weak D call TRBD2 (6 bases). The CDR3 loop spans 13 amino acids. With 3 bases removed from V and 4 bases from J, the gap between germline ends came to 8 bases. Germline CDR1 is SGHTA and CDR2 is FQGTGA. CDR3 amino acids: CASSFREADTQYF. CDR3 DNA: TGTGCCAGCAGCTTCAGGGAGGCAGATACGCAGTATTTT.

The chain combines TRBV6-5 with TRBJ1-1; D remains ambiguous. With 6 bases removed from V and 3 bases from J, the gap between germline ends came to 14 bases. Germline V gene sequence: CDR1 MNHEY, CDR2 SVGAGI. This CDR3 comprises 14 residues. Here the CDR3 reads CASRSRIPYTEAFF. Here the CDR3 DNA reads TGTGCCAGCAGGAGTAGAATCCCTTACACTGAAGCTTTCTTT.

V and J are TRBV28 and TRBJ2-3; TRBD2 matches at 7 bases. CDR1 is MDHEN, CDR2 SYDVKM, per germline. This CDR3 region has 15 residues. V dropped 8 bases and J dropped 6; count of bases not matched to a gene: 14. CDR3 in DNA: TGTGCCAGCGGGGGGGGTGGCCTAGCGTCGGATACGCAGTATTTT. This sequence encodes CASGGGGLASDTQYF.

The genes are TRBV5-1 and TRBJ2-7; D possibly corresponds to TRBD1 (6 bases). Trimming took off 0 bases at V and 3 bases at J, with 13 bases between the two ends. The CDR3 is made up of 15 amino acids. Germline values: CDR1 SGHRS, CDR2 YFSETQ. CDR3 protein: CASSLAAGAHYEQYF. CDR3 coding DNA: TGCGCCAGCAGCTTGGCCGCAGGGGCCCACTACGAGCAGTACTTC.

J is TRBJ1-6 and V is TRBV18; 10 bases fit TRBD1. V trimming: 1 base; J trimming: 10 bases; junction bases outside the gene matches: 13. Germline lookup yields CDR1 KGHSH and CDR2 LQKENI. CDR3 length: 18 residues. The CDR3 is CASSPQAGTGDATSPLHF. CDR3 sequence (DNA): TGTGCCAGCTCACCACAAGCCGGGACAGGGGACGCGACATCACCCCTCCACTTT.

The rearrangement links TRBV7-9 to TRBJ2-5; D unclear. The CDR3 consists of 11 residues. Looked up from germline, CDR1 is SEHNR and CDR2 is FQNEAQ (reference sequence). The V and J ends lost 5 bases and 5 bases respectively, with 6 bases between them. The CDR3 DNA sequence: TGTGCCAGCAGCCCTCAGGAGACCCAGTACTTC. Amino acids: CASSPQETQYF.

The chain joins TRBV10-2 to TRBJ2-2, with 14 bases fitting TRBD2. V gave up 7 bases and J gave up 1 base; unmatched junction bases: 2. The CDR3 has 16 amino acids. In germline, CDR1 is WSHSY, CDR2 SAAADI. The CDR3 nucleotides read TGCGCCAGCATGGGGACTAGCGGGGGGAACACCGGGGAGCTGTTTTTT. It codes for CASMGTSGGNTGELFF.

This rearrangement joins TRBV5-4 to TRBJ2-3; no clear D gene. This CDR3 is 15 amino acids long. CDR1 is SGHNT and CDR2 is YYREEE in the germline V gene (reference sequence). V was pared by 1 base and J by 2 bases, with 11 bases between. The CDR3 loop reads CASSLSTGHTDTQYF. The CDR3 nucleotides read TGTGCCAGCAGCTTGAGTACCGGTCACACAGATACGCAGTATTTT.

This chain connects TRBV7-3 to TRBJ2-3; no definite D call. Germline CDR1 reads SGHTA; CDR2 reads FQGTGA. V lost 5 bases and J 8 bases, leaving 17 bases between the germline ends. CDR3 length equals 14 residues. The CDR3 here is CASSLLFFWATQYF. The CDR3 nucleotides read TGTGCCAGCAGCCTATTGTTCTTCTGGGCTACGCAGTATTTT. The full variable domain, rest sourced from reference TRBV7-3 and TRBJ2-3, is GAGVSQTPSNKVTEKGKYVELRCDPISGHTALYWYRQSLGQGPEFLIYFQGTGAADDSGLPNDRFFAVRPEGSVSTLKIQRTERGDSAVYLCASSLLFFWATQYFGPGTRLTVL.

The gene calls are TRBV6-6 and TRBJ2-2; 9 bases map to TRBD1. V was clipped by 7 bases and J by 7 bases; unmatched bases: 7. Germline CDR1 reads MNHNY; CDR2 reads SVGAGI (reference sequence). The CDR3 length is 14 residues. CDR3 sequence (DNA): TGTGCCAGCAACCGGGACAGGGTAGGCGGGGAGCTGTTTTTT. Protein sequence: CASNRDRVGGELFF.

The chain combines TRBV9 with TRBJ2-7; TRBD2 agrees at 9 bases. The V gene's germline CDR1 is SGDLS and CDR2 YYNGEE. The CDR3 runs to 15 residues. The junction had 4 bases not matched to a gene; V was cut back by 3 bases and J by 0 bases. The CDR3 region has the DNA TGTGCCAGCAGCGAATCAGCGGGAGGCTCCTACGAGCAGTACTTC. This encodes CASSESAGGSYEQYF.

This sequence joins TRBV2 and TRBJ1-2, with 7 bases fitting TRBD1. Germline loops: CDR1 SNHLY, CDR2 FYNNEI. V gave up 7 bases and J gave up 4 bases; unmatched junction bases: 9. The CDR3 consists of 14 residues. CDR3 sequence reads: CASISSDRTYGYTF. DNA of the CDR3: TGTGCCAGCATTTCATCGGACAGGACCTATGGCTACACCTTC.

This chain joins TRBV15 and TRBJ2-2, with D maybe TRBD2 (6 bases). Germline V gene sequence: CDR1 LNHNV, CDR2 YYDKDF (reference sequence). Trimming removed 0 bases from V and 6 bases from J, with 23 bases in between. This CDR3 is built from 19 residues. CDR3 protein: CATSRDSDSAGRLAGELFF. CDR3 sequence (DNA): TGTGCCACCAGCAGAGATTCTGACAGCGCGGGAAGGTTGGCCGGGGAGCTGTTTTTT.

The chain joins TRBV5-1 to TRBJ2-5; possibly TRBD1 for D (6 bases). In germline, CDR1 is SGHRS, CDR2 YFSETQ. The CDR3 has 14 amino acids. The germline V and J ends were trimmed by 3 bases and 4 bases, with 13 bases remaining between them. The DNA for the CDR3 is TGCGCCAGCAGCTCCCAGGGGTTTCGAGAGACCCAGTACTTC. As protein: CASSSQGFRETQYF.

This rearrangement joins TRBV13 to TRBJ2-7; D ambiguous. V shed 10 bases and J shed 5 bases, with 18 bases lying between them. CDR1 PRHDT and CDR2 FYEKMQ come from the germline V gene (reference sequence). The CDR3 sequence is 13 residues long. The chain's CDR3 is CATRRLGLHEQYF. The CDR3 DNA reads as TGTGCCACCCGTCGGCTAGGATTGCACGAGCAGTACTTC.

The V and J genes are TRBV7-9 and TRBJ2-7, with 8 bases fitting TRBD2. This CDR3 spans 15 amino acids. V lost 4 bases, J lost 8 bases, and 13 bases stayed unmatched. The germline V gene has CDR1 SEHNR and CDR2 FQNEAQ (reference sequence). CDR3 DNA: TGTGCCAGCAGCTCCAGCGGGAGTGGGGGCGGAAAGCAGTACTTC. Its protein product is CASSSSGSGGGKQYF.

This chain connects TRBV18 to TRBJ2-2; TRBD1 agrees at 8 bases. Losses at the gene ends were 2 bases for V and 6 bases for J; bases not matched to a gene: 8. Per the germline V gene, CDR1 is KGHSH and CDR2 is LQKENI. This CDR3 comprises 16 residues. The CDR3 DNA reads TGTGCCAGCTCACCAAGGAAACAGGGGGTATCCGGGGAGCTGTTTTTT. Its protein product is CASSPRKQGVSGELFF.

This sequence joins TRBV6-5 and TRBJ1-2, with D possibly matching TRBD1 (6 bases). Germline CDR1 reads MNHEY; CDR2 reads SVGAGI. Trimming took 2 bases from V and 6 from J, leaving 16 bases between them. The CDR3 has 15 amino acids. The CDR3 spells CASSYVGGRLNGYTF. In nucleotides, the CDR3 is TGTGCCAGCAGTTACGTCGGGGGGCGTCTAAATGGCTACACCTTC.

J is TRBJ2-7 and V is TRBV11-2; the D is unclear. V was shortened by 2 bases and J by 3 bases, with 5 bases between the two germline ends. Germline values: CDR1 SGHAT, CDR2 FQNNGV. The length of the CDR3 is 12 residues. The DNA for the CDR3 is TGTGCCAGCAGCTTACCCGGCTACGAGCAGTACTTC. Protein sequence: CASSLPGYEQYF.

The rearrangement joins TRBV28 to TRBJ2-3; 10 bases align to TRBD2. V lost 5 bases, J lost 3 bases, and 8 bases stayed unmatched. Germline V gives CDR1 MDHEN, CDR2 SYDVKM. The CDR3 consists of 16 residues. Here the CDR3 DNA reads TGTGCCAGCAGTACCCCAGCGGGAGGGGGGACAGATACGCAGTATTTT. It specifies CASSTPAGGGTDTQYF.

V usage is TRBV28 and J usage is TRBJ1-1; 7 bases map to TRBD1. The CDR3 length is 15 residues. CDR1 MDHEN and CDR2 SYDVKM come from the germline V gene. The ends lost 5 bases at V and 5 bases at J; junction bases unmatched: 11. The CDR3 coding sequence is TGTGCCAGCAGTCCCCCCGACAGGGTTCTGACTGAAGCTTTCTTT. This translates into CASSPPDRVLTEAFF.

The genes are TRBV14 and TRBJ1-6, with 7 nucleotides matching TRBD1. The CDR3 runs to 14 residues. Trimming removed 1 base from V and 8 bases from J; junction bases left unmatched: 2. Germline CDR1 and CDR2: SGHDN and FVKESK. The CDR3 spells CASSQGTGYSPLHF. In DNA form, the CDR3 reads TGTGCCAGCAGCCAAGGGACAGGCTATTCACCCCTCCACTTT.

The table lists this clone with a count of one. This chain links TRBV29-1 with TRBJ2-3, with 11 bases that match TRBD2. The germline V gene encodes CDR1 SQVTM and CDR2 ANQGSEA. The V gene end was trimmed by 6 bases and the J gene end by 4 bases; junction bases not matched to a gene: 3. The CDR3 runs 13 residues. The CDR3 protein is CSVAGLAADTQYF. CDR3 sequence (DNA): TGCAGCGTCGCGGGACTAGCGGCAGATACGCAGTATTTT.